Below, 23 T cell receptor beta chains from the same sample are listed, as sequenced in a study of cytomegalovirus exposure and HLA in healthy donors. In the PCR, 60 Vbeta and 13 Jbeta primers were used. Only in-frame clones appear in the TCRdb table, and some are missing; sequencing was by immunoSEQ multiplex PCR. The sample shows 220,000 or so clones, under 80% of them seen only once. Sequences were obtained from PBMCs. These receptors originate from a woman aged 30 to 39 in good health and CMV-seronegative.

The chain is built from TRBV19 and TRBJ2-2; D is possibly TRBD2 (5 bases). The CDR3 extends over 15 amino acids. In germline, CDR1 is LNHDA, CDR2 SQIVND (reference sequence). The germline V and J ends were trimmed by 5 bases and 5 bases, with 15 bases remaining between them. The CDR3 protein is CASSPLERRTGELFF. The CDR3 DNA sequence: TGTGCCAGTAGTCCTCTAGAAAGGAGGACCGGGGAGCTGTTTTTT.

The chain is built from TRBV7-3 and TRBJ2-3, with TRBD2 as a possible D gene (7 bases). Germline CDR1 and CDR2: SGHTA and FQGTGA. Trimming stripped 5 bases from V and 0 bases from J, with 21 bases between. The CDR3 extends over 18 amino acids. CDR3 sequence reads: CASSRGGGGPSSTDTQYF. CDR3 DNA: TGTGCCAGCAGCCGAGGGGGAGGGGGGCCTTCTAGCACAGATACGCAGTATTTT. Full variable domain (outside the CDR3, taken from reference TRBV7-3 and TRBJ2-3): GAGVSQTPSNKVTEKGKYVELRCDPISGHTALYWYRQSLGQGPEFLIYFQGTGAADDSGLPNDRFFAVRPEGSVSTLKIQRTERGDSAVYLCASSRGGGGPSSTDTQYFGPGTRLTVL.

The chain has TRBV29-1 and TRBJ2-7; TRBD1 matches at 11 bases. J lost 6 bases, V lost 6 bases, and 13 bases had no gene match. Per the germline V gene, CDR1 is SQVTM and CDR2 is ANQGSEA. The CDR3 consists of 15 residues. This chain's CDR3 is CSVEPPGTGGIEQYF. The DNA for the CDR3 is TGCAGCGTGGAACCCCCCGGGACAGGGGGAATCGAGCAGTACTTC.

This clone was counted a few times. The chain uses TRBV19 and TRBJ1-1; D ambiguous. Germline-derived CDR1 and CDR2 are LNHDA and SQIVND (reference sequence). The CDR3 is 13 amino acids. Trimming removed 5 bases at V and 0 bases at J, with 7 bases between. The CDR3 DNA reads as TGTGCCAGTAGTCGCGCTATGAACACTGAAGCTTTCTTT. Protein: CASSRAMNTEAFF.

The chain carries TRBV6-5 and TRBJ2-3; D uncertain. V was pared by 2 bases and J by 1 base, with 7 bases between. This CDR3 has 14 residues. CDR1 is MNHEY, CDR2 SVGAGI, per germline. CDR3 in DNA: TGTGCCAGCAGTTACGGAGCTCGCACAGATACGCAGTATTTT. Amino acids: CASSYGARTDTQYF.

The V and J genes are TRBV27 and TRBJ2-7, with TRBD2 matching 7 bases. The ends lost 5 bases at V and 9 bases at J; junction bases unmatched: 13. There are 14 residues in the CDR3. Looked up from germline, CDR1 is MNHEY and CDR2 is SMNVEV (reference sequence). CDR3 amino acids: CASSNRDYPLGQYF. In DNA form, the CDR3 reads TGTGCCAGCAGTAACCGGGACTACCCCCTCGGGCAGTACTTC.

The table lists this clone with a few counts. The chain links TRBV29-1 to TRBJ2-7, with TRBD1 identical over 7 bases. J gave up 2 bases and V 7 bases, and 5 bases lay outside the gene matches. CDR1 is SQVTM and CDR2 is ANQGSEA in the germline V gene. CDR3 length: 12 residues. CDR3 protein: CSALTGTYEQYF. CDR3 nucleotides: TGCAGCGCTTTGACAGGGACCTACGAGCAGTACTTC.

This clone was observed a few times. The chain is built from TRBV25-1 and TRBJ2-7, with 9 bases that match TRBD1. The CDR3 totals 15 residues. Germline V gene data show CDR1 as MGHDK and CDR2 as SYGVNS. The J segment lost 1 base and the V segment lost 2 bases, leaving 3 bases of the junction unmatched. The DNA for the CDR3 is TGTGCCAGCAGTGAACCCGGGACAGGGTCCTACGAGCAGTACTTC. It translates to CASSEPGTGSYEQYF.

This sequence joins TRBV9 and TRBJ2-3; D unresolved. Deletions cut 4 bases from V and 5 bases from J, with 11 bases between. The CDR3 is 13 residues long. In germline, CDR1 is SGDLS, CDR2 YYNGEE. This chain's CDR3 is CASSLPGGDTQYF. The CDR3 nucleotides read TGTGCCAGCAGCCTACCAGGTGGAGATACGCAGTATTTT.

This chain uses TRBV14 with TRBJ1-1; TRBD1 is a possible D gene (5 bases). Trimming shortened V by 4 bases and J by 4 bases, and 19 bases separated the two germline ends. The CDR3 contains 16 residues. CDR1 SGHDN and CDR2 FVKESK come from the germline V gene. CDR3 loop: CASSPIWSGGSTEAFF. The CDR3, as DNA: TGTGCCAGCAGCCCCATCTGGTCGGGGGGTTCCACTGAAGCTTTCTTT.

The rearrangement joins TRBV7-9 to TRBJ2-3; unclear D gene. Germline CDR1 and CDR2: SEHNR and FQNEAQ (reference sequence). This CDR3 is 16 amino acids long. Trimming removed 4 bases from V and 1 base from J, with 15 bases in between. The CDR3, as DNA: TGTGCCAGCAGCTCCACAGAGTCTCCTGGCACAGATACGCAGTATTTT. This gives the protein CASSSTESPGTDTQYF.

The chain is built from TRBV19 and TRBJ1-2; TRBD1 might be the D (5 bases). CDR1 and CDR2 from the germline V gene are LNHDA and SQIVND (reference sequence). This CDR3 spans 14 amino acids. V lost 2 bases, J lost 7 bases, and 14 bases lay in between. In DNA, the CDR3 is TGTGCCAGTAGTATACGAGGGACTGAGGGTGGCTACACCTTC. It yields the protein CASSIRGTEGGYTF.

A note on this clone: The junction does not match germline at one end; this may be a read error. The V call is TRBV19, the J call TRBJ2-1; TRBD2 matches at 9 bases. This CDR3 contains 17 residues. Germline CDR1 and CDR2: LNHDA and SQIVND (reference sequence). For the CDR3, the DNA is TGTGTCAGTAGTATAGGGGCGGGAGGGACTGTATACAATGAGCAGTTCTTC. It specifies CVSSIGAGGTVYNEQFF. The full variable domain, completed using reference TRBV19 and TRBJ2-1, is DGGITQSPKYLFRKEGQNVTLSCEQNLNHDAMYWYRQDPGQGLRLIYYSQIVNDFQKGDIAEGYSVSREKKESFPLTVTSAQKNPTAFYLCVSSIGAGGTVYNEQFFGPGTRLTVL.

As concerns this clone: Relative to the germline gene, one junction end is altered; a read error may explain this. V is TRBV2 and J is TRBJ2-1; 13 nucleotides align to TRBD2. CDR3 length equals 15 residues. Per germline, CDR1 SNHLY and CDR2 FYNNEI. CDR3 residues: CASSEQTSGRIPRLF. CDR3 nucleotides: TGTGCCAGCAGTGAACAGACTAGCGGGAGGATTCCCCGACTCTTC.

This clone was observed a single time. Other DNA sequences in the same sample also yield this CDR3. The chain employs TRBV19 and TRBJ1-5; D is uncertain. The ends were cut back, 3 bases at V and 2 bases at J, with 8 bases in the middle. The germline gives CDR1 LNHDA, CDR2 SQIVND (reference sequence). The CDR3 has 14 residues. CDR3 protein: CASSITGGNQPQHF. The CDR3 bases are TGTGCCAGTAGTATCACGGGAGGCAATCAGCCCCAGCATTTT.

This clone appeared a few times. V and J are TRBV7-2 and TRBJ2-7, with 9 bases fitting TRBD1. The CDR3 extends over 14 amino acids. Unmatched junction bases numbered 5, after V lost 5 bases and J lost 3 bases. Germline CDR1 SGHTA, CDR2 FQGNSA. The CDR3: CASSPTGGGYEQYF. The CDR3 nucleotides read TGTGCCAGCAGCCCGACAGGGGGGGGCTACGAGCAGTACTTC.

The genes are TRBV5-1 and TRBJ1-2; 7 bases are a match to TRBD1. Germline trimming cut 7 bases from V and 2 bases from J; bases unmatched to any gene: 8. Per germline, CDR1 SGHRS and CDR2 YFSETQ. The CDR3 covers 14 residues. CDR3: CASQSGTVNYGYTF. CDR3 sequence (DNA): TGCGCCAGCCAATCCGGGACAGTCAACTATGGCTACACCTTC.

The chain is built from TRBV6-1 and TRBJ2-7, with TRBD1 matching 12 bases. Per the germline V gene, CDR1 is MNHNS and CDR2 is SASEGT. The CDR3 has 15 residues. Trimming took 7 bases from V and 7 from J; bases not matched to a gene: 11. Here the CDR3 DNA reads TGTGCCAGCATCTTCGGGACAGGGGGCCTACGGGAGCAGTACTTC. Translated, it gives CASIFGTGGLREQYF.

This clone was seen a single time. Different DNA sequences within this sample yield the same CDR3. The J gene is TRBJ1-1, the V gene TRBV19, with TRBD1 matching 12 bases. The CDR3 length is 17 residues. V dropped 4 bases and J dropped 4; count of bases not matched to a gene: 10. The germline V gene has CDR1 LNHDA and CDR2 SQIVND (reference sequence). CDR3 DNA: TGTGCCAGTAGTACCTCTTCCGGGACAGGGGGCGGCACTGAAGCTTTCTTT. Residues: CASSTSSGTGGGTEAFF.

J is TRBJ1-1 and V is TRBV7-2; 8 nucleotides align to TRBD1. This CDR3 has 17 amino acids. The ends lost 5 bases at V and 0 bases at J; junction bases unmatched: 11. Germline CDR1 is SGHTA and CDR2 is FQGNSA. The CDR3 spells CASSPGQGRPMNTEAFF. The CDR3 nucleotides are TGTGCCAGCAGCCCCGGACAGGGACGGCCCATGAACACTGAAGCTTTCTTT.

In nucleotides, the CDR3 is TGTGCCAGCAGCTTAGGCCCCGGAGGACAGCAACCCTACGAGCAGTACTTC. Its translation is CASSLGPGGQQPYEQYF. The chain has TRBV7-6 and TRBJ2-7; D perhaps matches TRBD1 (6 bases). The germline V and J ends were trimmed by 1 base and 2 bases, with 18 bases remaining between them. Germline assignment: CDR1 SGHVS and CDR2 FNYEAQ. CDR3 size: 17 residues.

V gene TRBV6-6 combines with J gene TRBJ2-7, with 10 nucleotides matching TRBD1. CDR1 is MNHNY and CDR2 is SVGAGI in the germline V gene (reference sequence). After removal of 8 bases from V and 2 bases from J, the junction contained 9 bases not matched to a gene. The CDR3 runs to 15 residues. The CDR3 DNA sequence: TGTGCCAGCGGCCTGACAGGGGGCAAACCCTACGAGCAGTACTTC. The encoded protein is CASGLTGGKPYEQYF.

This clone appeared once. V gene TRBV19 combines with J gene TRBJ1-3; 9 positions match TRBD1. V lost 6 bases to trimming and J lost 3 bases; unmatched junction nucleotides: 9. The CDR3 sequence is 16 residues long. Germline V gene sequence: CDR1 LNHDA, CDR2 SQIVND (reference sequence). This chain's CDR3 is CASRPQQGALGNTIYF. DNA for the CDR3: TGTGCCAGTAGACCACAACAGGGGGCCCTTGGAAACACCATATATTTT.